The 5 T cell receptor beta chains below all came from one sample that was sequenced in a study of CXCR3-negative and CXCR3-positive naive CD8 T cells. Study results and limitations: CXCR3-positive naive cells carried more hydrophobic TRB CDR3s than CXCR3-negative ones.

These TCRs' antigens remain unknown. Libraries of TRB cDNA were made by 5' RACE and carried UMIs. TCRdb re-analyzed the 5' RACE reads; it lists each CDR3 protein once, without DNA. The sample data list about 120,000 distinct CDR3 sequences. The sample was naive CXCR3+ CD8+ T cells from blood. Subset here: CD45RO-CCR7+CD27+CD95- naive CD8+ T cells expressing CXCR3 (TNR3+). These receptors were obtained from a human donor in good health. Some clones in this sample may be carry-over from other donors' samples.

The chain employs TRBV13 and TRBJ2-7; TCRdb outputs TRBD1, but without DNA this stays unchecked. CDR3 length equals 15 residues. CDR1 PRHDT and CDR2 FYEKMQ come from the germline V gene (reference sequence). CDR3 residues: CASIVRGDPSYEQYF. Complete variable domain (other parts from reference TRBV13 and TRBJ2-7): AAGVIQSPRHLIKEKRETATLKCYPIPRHDTVYWYQQGPGQDPQFLISFYEKMQSDKGSIPDRFSAQQFSDYHSELNMSSLELGDSALYFCASIVRGDPSYEQYFGPGTRLTVT.

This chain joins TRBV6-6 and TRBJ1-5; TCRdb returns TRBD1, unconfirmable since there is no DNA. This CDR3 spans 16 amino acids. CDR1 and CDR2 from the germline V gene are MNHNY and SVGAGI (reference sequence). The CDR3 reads CASSYYGTTEVQPQHF.

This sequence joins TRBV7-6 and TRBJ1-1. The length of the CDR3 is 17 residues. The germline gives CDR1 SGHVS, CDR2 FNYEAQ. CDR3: CASSLEPPAALNTEAFF.

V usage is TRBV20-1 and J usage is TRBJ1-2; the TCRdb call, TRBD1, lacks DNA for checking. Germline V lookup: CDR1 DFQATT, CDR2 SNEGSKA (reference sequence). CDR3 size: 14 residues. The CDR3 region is CSAISRQGGYGYTF.

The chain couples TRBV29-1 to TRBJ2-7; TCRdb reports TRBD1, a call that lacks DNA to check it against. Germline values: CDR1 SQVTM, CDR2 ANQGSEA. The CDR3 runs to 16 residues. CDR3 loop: CSVRARDRTFSYEQYF.